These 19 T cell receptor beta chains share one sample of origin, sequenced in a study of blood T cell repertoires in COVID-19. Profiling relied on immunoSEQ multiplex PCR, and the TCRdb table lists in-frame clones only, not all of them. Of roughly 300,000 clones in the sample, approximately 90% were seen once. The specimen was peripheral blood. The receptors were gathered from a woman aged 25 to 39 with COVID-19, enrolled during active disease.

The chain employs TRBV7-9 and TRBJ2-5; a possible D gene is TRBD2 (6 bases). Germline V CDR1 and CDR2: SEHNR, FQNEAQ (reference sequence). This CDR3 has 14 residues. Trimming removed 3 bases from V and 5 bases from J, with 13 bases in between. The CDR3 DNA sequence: TGTGCCAGCAGCTTGGCGGGGAGGATGGAGACCCAGTACTTC. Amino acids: CASSLAGRMETQYF.

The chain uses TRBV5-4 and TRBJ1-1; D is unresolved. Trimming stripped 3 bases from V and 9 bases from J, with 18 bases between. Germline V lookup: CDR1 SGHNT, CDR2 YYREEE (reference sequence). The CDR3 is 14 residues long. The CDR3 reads CASSSVGGPGKAFF. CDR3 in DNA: TGTGCCAGCAGCTCCGTGGGCGGCCCGGGGAAAGCTTTCTTT. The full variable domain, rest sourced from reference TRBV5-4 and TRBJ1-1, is ETGVTQSPTHLIKTRGQQVTLRCSSQSGHNTVSWYQQALGQGPQFIFQYYREEENGRGNFPPRFSGLQFPNYSSELNVNALELDDSALYLCASSSVGGPGKAFFGQGTRLTVV.

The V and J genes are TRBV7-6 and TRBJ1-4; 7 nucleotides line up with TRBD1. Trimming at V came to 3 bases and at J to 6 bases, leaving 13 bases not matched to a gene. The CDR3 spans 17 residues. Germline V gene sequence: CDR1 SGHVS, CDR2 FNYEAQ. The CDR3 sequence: CASSFGPQRGRHEKLFF. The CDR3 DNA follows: TGTGCCAGCAGCTTTGGCCCACAAAGGGGGCGCCATGAAAAACTGTTTTTT.

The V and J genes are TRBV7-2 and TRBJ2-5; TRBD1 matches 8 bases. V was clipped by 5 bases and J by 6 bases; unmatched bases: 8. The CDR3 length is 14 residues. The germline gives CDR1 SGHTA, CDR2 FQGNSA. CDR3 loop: CASSPGQGSKTQYF. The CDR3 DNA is TGTGCCAGCAGCCCCGGACAGGGATCGAAGACCCAGTACTTC.

The CDR3, as DNA: TGTGCCAGCTCACCGACAGGGGGTTTAAGGAACACCATATATTTT. Its protein is CASSPTGGLRNTIYF. The rearrangement uses TRBV18 and TRBJ1-3, with 9 bases lining up with TRBD1. This CDR3 contains 15 residues. The V segment lost 3 bases and the J segment 7 bases; nucleotides outside the gene matches: 7. Germline V gene sequence: CDR1 KGHSH, CDR2 LQKENI. Full variable domain (remainder filled in from reference TRBV18 and TRBJ1-3): NAGVMQNPRHLVRRRGQEARLRCSPMKGHSHVYWYRQLPEEGLKFMVYLQKENIIDESGMPKERFSAEFPKEGPSILRIQQVVRGDSAAYFCASSPTGGLRNTIYFGEGSWLTVV.

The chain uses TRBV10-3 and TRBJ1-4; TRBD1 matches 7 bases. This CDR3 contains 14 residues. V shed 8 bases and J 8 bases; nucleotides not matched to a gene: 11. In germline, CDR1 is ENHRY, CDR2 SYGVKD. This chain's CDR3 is CAISEGQQAEKLFF. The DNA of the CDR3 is TGTGCCATCTCGGAGGGACAGCAAGCAGAAAAACTGTTTTTT.

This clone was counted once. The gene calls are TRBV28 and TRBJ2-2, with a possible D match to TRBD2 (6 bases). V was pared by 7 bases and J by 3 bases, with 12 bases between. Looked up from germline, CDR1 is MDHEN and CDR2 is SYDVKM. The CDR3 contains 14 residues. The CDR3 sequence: CASIGGVDTGELFF. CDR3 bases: TGTGCCAGCATCGGGGGAGTGGACACCGGGGAGCTGTTTTTT.

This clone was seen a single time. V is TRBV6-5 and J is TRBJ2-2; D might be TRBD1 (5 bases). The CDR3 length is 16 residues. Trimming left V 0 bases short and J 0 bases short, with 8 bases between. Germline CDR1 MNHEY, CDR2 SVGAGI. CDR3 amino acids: CASSYSETANTGELFF. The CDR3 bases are TGTGCCAGCAGTTACTCGGAGACAGCGAACACCGGGGAGCTGTTTTTT.

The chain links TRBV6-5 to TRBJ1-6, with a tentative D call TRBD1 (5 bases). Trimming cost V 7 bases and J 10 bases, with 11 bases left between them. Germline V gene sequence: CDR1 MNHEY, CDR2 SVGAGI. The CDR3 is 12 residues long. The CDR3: CASTGGDSPLHF. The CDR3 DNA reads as TGTGCCAGCACGGGGGGAGACTCACCCCTCCACTTT.

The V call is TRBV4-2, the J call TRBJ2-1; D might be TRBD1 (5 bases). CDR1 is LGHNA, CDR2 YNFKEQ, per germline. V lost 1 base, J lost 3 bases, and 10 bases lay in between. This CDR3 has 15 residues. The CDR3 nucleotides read TGTGCCAGCAGCCAAGTCGGGCAGGGCTACAATGAGCAGTTCTTC. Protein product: CASSQVGQGYNEQFF.

CDR3 region: CASSQDLVAGELEQFF. The CDR3 region has the DNA TGCGCCAGCAGCCAAGATTTGGTAGCGGGAGAATTGGAGCAGTTCTTC. This rearrangement joins TRBV4-3 to TRBJ2-1; TRBD2 agrees at 9 bases. This CDR3 is 16 amino acids long. From germline, CDR1 is LGHNA and CDR2 YSLEER. Trimming cost V 0 bases and J 10 bases; bases outside gene matches: 10.

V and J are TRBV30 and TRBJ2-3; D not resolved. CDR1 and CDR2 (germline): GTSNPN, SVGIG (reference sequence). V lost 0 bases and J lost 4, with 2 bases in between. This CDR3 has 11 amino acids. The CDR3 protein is CAWSVSDTQYF. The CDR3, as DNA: TGTGCCTGGAGTGTCTCAGATACGCAGTATTTT.

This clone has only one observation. The CDR3 loop is CASSAASPGVLSLSSYEQYF. The DNA for the CDR3 is TGCGCCAGCAGCGCTGCCTCTCCGGGAGTCTTAAGCTTAAGCTCCTACGAGCAGTACTTC. The J gene is TRBJ2-7, the V gene TRBV5-1; weak D call: TRBD2 (6 bases). Trimming took off 4 bases at V and 0 bases at J, with 29 bases between the two ends. Germline-derived CDR1 and CDR2 are SGHRS and YFSETQ. The CDR3 consists of 20 residues.

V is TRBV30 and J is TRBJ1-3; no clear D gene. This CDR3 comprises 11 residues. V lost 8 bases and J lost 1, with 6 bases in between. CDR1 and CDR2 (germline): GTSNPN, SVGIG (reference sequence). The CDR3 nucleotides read TGTGCCGTCCATTCTGGAAACACCATATATTTT. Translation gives CAVHSGNTIYF.

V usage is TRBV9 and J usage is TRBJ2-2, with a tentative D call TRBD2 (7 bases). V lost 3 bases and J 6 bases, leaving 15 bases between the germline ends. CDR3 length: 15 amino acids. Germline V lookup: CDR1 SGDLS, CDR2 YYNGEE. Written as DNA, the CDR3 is TGTGCCAGCAGCGCCGGGGGGCCCCTCTCCGGGGAGCTGTTTTTT. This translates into CASSAGGPLSGELFF.

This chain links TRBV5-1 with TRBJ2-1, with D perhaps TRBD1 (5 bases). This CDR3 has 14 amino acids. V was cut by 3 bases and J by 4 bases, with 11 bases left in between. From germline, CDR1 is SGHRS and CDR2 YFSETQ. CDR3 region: CASSSPGQYNEQFF. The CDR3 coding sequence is TGCGCCAGCAGCTCCCCTGGACAATACAATGAGCAGTTCTTC.

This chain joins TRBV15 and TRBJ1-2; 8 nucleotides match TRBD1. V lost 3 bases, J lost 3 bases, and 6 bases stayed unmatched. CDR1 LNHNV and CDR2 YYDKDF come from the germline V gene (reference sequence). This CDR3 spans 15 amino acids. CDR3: CATSSTDRDDYGYTF. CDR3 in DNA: TGTGCCACCAGCAGTACGGACAGGGACGACTATGGCTACACCTTC.

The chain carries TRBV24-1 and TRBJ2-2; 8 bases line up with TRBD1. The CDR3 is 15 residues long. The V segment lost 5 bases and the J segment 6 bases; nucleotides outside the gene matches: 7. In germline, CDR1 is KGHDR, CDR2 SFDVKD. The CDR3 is CATSVQGARAGELFF. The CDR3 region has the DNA TGTGCCACCAGTGTGCAGGGGGCGAGGGCCGGGGAGCTGTTTTTT.

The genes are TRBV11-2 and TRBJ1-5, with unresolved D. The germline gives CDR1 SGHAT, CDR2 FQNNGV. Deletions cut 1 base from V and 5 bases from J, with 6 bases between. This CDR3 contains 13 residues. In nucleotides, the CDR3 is TGTGCCAGCAGCTTAGTTCCAGATCAGCCCCAGCATTTT. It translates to CASSLVPDQPQHF. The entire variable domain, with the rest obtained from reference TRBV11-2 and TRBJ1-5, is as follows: EAGVAQSPRYKIIEKRQSVAFWCNPISGHATLYWYQQILGQGPKLLIQFQNNGVVDDSQLPKDRFSAERLKGVDSTLKIQPAKLEDSAVYLCASSLVPDQPQHFGDGTRLSIL.